These 14 T cell receptor beta chains were all obtained from the same sample, sequenced in a study of T cells in Graves' hyperthyroidism and ophthalmopathy. It was RNA transcripts that yielded the amplified TCR beta CDR3 regions. The study used the HTBI primer set for a first-round RT-PCR of the TCR CDR3. One entry per CDR3 protein results from TCRdb running MiXCR on the multiplex PCR reads. In the table there are 600,000 to 750,000 distinct CDR3 sequences, around 15% of which are singletons. Sequenced sample: blood. These receptors were taken from a man aged 50 or older with Graves' hyperthyroidism.

This clonotype was picked up a small number of times. This sequence joins TRBV28 and TRBJ2-2, with 7 positions matching TRBD2. This CDR3 region has 15 residues. Germline lookup yields CDR1 MDHEN and CDR2 SYDVKM. After removal of 3 bases from V and 6 bases from J, the junction contained 7 bases not matched to a gene. The CDR3 DNA reads TGTGCCAGCAGTTTTGGCGGGAGAGGTCCCGGGGAGCTGTTTTTT. Translation gives CASSFGGRGPGELFF.

V and J are TRBV5-4 and TRBJ2-7; D unresolved. Germline CDR1 is SGHNT and CDR2 is YYREEE (reference sequence). There are 15 residues in the CDR3. V was pared by 0 bases and J by 1 base, with 11 bases between. CDR3 nucleotide sequence: TGTGCCAGCAGCTTGGCCCAGGTGGGGTCCTACGAGCAGTACTTC. This codes for CASSLAQVGSYEQYF.

For this clonotype: This may stem from a read error, because a much larger clone lies one nucleotide away. V is TRBV19 and J is TRBJ1-1; a possible D gene is TRBD1 (6 bases). The CDR3 contains 13 residues. The germline gives CDR1 LNHDA, CDR2 SQIVND (reference sequence). The CDR3, as DNA: TGTTCCAGTAGTGCGGGGGCGAACACTGAAGCTTTCTTT. Amino acid sequence: CSSSAGANTEAFF.

This chain uses TRBV20-1 with TRBJ2-3; D is unresolved. The CDR3 loop spans 11 amino acids. Looked up from germline, CDR1 is DFQATT and CDR2 is SNEGSKA (reference sequence). V lost 6 bases and J lost 7, with 11 bases in between. DNA for the CDR3: TGCAGTGCGATCGTCGAATATACGCAGTATTTT. It yields the protein CSAIVEYTQYF.

This clonotype was detected ten times or more. The genes are TRBV13 and TRBJ1-1; 7 nucleotides line up with TRBD1. The CDR3 extends over 14 amino acids. CDR1 is PRHDT, CDR2 FYEKMQ, per germline (reference sequence). V was pared by 4 bases and J by 3 bases, with 5 bases of the junction left unmatched. The CDR3 bases are TGTGCCAGCAGCTCCGGGACAGAATACACTGAAGCTTTCTTT. Its protein product is CASSSGTEYTEAFF.

This clonotype occurred a few times. The chain carries TRBV5-1 and TRBJ2-1; 14 bases match TRBD2. J was trimmed by 8 bases and V by 4 bases; bases with no gene match: 11. The CDR3 contains 17 residues. The germline V gene has CDR1 SGHRS and CDR2 YFSETQ. CDR3 amino acids: CASSTGLAGDGGDEQFF. The DNA for the CDR3 is TGCGCCAGCAGCACGGGACTAGCGGGAGACGGAGGGGATGAGCAGTTCTTC.

This clonotype came up many times. As DNA, the CDR3 is TGTGCCAGCAGTATGACAGGGTGGGAGGTCACCATATATTTT. This codes for CASSMTGWEVTIYF. The chain carries TRBV12-3 or TRBV12-4 and TRBJ1-3; TRBD1 agrees at 7 bases. After removal of 5 bases from V and 9 bases from J, the junction contained 10 bases not matched to a gene. CDR3 length: 14 residues.

This clonotype was detected a few times. V and J are TRBV18 and TRBJ2-2; possibly TRBD1 for D (5 bases). The CDR3 has 17 amino acids. Per the germline V gene, CDR1 is KGHSH and CDR2 is LQKENI. Deletions cut 0 bases from V and 6 bases from J, with 17 bases between. In DNA, the CDR3 is TGTGCCAGCTCACCACCGTGGTACCAAGGGGAATCCGGGGAGCTGTTTTTT. Translation: CASSPPWYQGESGELFF.

The table lists this clonotype with a few counts. CDR3: CASSLLGHTEAFF. The CDR3 DNA sequence: TGTGCCAGCAGTTTACTCGGGCACACTGAAGCTTTCTTT. The chain has TRBV27 and TRBJ1-1; no definite D call. The germline V gene has CDR1 MNHEY and CDR2 SMNVEV (reference sequence). Between the trimmed V and J ends, which lost 2 bases and 3 bases, there was a span of 7 bases. The CDR3 covers 13 residues.

This clonotype was counted many times. The chain recombines TRBV3-1 with TRBJ2-7, with D possibly being TRBD1 (6 bases). The ends were cut back, 7 bases at V and 1 base at J, with 11 bases in the middle. CDR3 size: 13 residues. Germline V CDR1 and CDR2: LGHDT, YNNKEL (reference sequence). The CDR3 region is CASTDRPSYEQYF. CDR3 in DNA: TGTGCCAGCACCGACAGGCCTTCCTACGAGCAGTACTTC.

A remark on this clonotype: A junction end diverges from the germline sequence, so it may reflect a read error. J is TRBJ2-2 and V is TRBV7-2, with 14 positions matching TRBD2. Germline values: CDR1 SGHTA, CDR2 FQGNSA. This CDR3 has 19 residues. Written as DNA, the CDR3 is TGTGCCAGCAGCCAAAATAAAGGACTAGCGGGAGGAGGGACCGGGGAGCTATTTTTT. Its translation: CASSQNKGLAGGGTGELFF.

The chain recombines TRBV7-9 with TRBJ1-4; D is undetermined. The CDR3 runs to 16 residues. Germline CDR1 and CDR2: SEHNR and FQNEAQ (reference sequence). Trimming took 0 bases from V and 0 from J, leaving 8 bases between them. The CDR3 loop reads CASSLAMQPTNEKLFF. CDR3 sequence (DNA): TGTGCCAGCAGCTTAGCGATGCAGCCAACTAATGAAAAACTGTTTTTT.

The V and J genes are TRBV5-1 and TRBJ1-5; 10 bases are a match to TRBD1. Germline CDR1 and CDR2: SGHRS and YFSETQ. After removal of 4 bases from V and 3 bases from J, the junction contained 4 bases not matched to a gene. CDR3 length equals 15 residues. Here the CDR3 reads CASSTGTGDNQPQHF. For the CDR3, the DNA is TGCGCCAGCAGCACCGGGACAGGGGACAATCAGCCCCAGCATTTT.

The chain employs TRBV24-1 and TRBJ1-2, with 9 nucleotides matching TRBD1. The germline V gene encodes CDR1 KGHDR and CDR2 SFDVKD. With V trimmed by 5 bases and J by 8 bases, 8 bases remained unmatched. The length of the CDR3 is 14 residues. The CDR3 protein is CATSGDRVAEGYTF. CDR3 coding DNA: TGTGCCACCAGTGGGGACAGGGTGGCTGAAGGCTACACCTTC.